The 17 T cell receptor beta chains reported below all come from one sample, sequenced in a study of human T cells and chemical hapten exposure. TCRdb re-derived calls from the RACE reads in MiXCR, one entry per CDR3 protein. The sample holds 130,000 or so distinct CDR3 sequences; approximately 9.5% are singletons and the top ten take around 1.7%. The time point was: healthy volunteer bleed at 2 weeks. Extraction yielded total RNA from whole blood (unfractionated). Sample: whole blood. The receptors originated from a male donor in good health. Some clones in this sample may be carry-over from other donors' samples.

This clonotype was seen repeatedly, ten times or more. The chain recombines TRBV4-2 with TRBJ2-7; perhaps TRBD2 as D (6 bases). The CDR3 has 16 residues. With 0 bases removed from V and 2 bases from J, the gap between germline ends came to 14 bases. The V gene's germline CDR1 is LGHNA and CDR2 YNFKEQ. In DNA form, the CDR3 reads TGTGCCAGCAGCCAAGATCGTGCTAGGACTACCTACGAGCAGTACTTC. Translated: CASSQDRARTTYEQYF.

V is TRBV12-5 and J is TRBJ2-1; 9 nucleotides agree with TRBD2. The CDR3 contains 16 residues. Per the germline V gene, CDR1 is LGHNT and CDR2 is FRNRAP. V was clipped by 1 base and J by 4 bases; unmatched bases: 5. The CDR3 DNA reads TGTGCTAGTGGTTTGGCCCTAGCGGGAAAATACAATGAGCAGTTCTTC. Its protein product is CASGLALAGKYNEQFF. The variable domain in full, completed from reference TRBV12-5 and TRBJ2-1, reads DARVTQTPRHKVTEMGQEVTMRCQPILGHNTVFWYRQTMMQGLELLAYFRNRAPLDDSGMPKDRFSAEMPDATLATLKIQPSEPRDSAVYFCASGLALAGKYNEQFFGPGTRLTVL.

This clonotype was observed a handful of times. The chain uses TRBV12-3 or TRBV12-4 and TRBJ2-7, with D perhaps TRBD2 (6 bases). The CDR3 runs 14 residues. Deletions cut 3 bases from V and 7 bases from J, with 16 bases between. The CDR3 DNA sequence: TGTGCCAGCAGTTTTGGGGGGAACTCCCTGGAGCAGTACTTC. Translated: CASSFGGNSLEQYF.

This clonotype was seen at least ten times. Here the CDR3 reads CASSGGDTQYF. CDR3 DNA: TGCGCCAGCAGCGGGGGCGATACGCAGTATTTT. The chain uses TRBV5-1 and TRBJ2-3; possibly TRBD1 for D (6 bases). Germline assignment: CDR1 SGHRS and CDR2 YFSETQ. The V and J ends lost 4 bases and 6 bases respectively, with 6 bases between them. The CDR3 covers 11 residues. Drawing the rest from reference TRBV5-1 and TRBJ2-3, the complete variable domain is KAGVTQTPRYLIKTRGQQVTLSCSPISGHRSVSWYQQTPGQGLQFLFEYFSETQRNKGNFPGRFSGRQFSNSRSEMNVSTLELGDSALYLCASSGGDTQYFGPGTRLTVL.

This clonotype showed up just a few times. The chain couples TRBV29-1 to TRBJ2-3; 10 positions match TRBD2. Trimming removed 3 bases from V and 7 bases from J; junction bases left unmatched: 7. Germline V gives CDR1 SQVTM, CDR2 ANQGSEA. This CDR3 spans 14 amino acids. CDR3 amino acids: CSVEEREGLYTQYF. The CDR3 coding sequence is TGCAGCGTTGAGGAGCGGGAGGGCCTGTATACGCAGTATTTT.

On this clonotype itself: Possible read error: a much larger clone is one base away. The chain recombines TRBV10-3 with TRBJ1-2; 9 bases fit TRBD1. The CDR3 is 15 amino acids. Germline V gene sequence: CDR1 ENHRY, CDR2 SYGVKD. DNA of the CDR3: TGTACCATCAGTGAGTTTGGACAGGGGAACTATGGCTACACCTTC. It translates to CTISEFGQGNYGYTF.

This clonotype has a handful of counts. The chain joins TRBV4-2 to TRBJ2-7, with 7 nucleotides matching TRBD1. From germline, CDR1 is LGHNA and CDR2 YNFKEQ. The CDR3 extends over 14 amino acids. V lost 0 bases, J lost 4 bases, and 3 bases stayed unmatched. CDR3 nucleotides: TGTGCCAGCAGCCAAGAGGGACAGATATACGAGCAGTACTTC. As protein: CASSQEGQIYEQYF.

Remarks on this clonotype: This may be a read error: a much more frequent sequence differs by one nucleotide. This CDR3 reads CVSSPKINDEQFF. DNA for the CDR3: TGTGTCAGCTCACCGAAAATAAACGATGAGCAGTTCTTC. This chain uses TRBV18 with TRBJ2-1; D not resolved. The germline gives CDR1 KGHSH, CDR2 LQKENI. CDR3 length: 13 amino acids.

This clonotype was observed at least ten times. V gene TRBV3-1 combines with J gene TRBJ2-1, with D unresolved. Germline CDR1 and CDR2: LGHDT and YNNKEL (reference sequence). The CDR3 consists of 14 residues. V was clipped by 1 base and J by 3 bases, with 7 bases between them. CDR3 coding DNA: TGTGCCAGCAGCCAAGGTAATAACTACAATGAGCAGTTCTTC. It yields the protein CASSQGNNYNEQFF.

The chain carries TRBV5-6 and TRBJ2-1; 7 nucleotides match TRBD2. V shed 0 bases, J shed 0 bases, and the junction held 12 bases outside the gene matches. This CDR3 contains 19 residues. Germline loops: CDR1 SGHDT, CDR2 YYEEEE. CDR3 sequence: CASSLGQGLAALSYNEQFF. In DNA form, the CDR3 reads TGTGCCAGCAGCTTGGGTCAAGGGCTAGCGGCCCTCTCCTACAATGAGCAGTTCTTC.

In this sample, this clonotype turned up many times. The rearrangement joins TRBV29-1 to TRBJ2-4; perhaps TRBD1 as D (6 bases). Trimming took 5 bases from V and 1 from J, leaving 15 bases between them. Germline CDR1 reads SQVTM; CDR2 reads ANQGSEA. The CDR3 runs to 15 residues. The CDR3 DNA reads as TGCAGCGTTTCGGACAGCCTATTGGCCAAAAACATTCAGTACTTC. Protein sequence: CSVSDSLLAKNIQYF. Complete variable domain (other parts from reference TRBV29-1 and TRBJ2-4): SAVISQKPSRDICQRGTSLTIQCQVDSQVTMMFWYRQQPGQSLTLIATANQGSEATYESGFVIDKFPISRPNLTFSTLTVSNMSPEDSSIYLCSVSDSLLAKNIQYFGAGTRLSVL.

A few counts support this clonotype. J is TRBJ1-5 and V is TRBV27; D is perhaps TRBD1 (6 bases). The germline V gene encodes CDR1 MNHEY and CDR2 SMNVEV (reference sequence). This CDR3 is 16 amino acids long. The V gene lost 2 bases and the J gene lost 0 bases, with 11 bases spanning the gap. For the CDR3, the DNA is TGTGCCAGCAGTTTAGGGGGCGGGGATAGCAATCAGCCCCAGCATTTT. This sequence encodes CASSLGGGDSNQPQHF.

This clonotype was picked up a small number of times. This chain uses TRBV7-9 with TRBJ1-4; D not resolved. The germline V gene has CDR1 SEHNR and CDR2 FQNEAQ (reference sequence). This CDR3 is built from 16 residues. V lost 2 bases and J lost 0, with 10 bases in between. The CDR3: CASSLFTVATNEKLFF. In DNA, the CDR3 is TGTGCCAGCAGCTTATTTACTGTTGCAACTAATGAAAAACTGTTTTTT.

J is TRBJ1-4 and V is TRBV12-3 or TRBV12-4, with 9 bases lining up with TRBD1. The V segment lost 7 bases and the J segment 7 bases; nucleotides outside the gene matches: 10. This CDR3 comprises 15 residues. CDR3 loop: CASTVTGQGSEKLFF. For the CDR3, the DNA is TGTGCCAGCACAGTTACGGGACAGGGCTCTGAAAAACTGTTTTTT.

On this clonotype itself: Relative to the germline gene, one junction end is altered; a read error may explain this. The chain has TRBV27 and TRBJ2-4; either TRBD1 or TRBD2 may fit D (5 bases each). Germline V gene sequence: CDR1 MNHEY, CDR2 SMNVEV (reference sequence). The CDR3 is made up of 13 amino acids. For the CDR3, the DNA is TGTGCCAGCAATTTAACCAGAGGGGACATTCAGTACTTC. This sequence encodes CASNLTRGDIQYF.

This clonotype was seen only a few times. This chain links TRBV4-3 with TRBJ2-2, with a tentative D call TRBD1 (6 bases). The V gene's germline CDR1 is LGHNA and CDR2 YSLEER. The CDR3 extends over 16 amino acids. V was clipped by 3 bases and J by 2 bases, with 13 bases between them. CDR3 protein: CASSQNGQLNTGELFF. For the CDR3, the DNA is TGCGCCAGCAGCCAGAATGGACAGTTAAACACCGGGGAGCTGTTTTTT.

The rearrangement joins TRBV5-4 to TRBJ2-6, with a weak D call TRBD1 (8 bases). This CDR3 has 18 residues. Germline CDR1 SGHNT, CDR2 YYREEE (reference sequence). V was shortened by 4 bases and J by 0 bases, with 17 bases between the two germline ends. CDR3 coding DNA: TGTGCCAGCAGCGGGGGGGGACAGGAAAACTCTGGGGCCAACGTCCTGACTTTC. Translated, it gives CASSGGGQENSGANVLTF.